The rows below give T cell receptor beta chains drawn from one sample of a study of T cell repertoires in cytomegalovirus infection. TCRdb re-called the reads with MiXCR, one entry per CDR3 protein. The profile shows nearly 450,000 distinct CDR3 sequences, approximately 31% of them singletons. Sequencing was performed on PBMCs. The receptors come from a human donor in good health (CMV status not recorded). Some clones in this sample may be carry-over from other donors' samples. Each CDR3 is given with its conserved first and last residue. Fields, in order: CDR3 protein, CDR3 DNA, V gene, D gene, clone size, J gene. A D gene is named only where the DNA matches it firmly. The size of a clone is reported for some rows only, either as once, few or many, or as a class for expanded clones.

CDR3 protein: CASSLTGTGNSYEQYF
CDR3 DNA: TGTGCCAGCAGCTTAACCGGGACAGGGAACTCCTACGAGCAGTACTTC
V gene: TRBV7-3
D gene: TRBD1
clone size: many
J gene: TRBJ2-7

CDR3 protein: CASSYGLYGYTF
CDR3 DNA: TGTGCCAGCAGTTACGGGCTCTATGGCTACACCTTC
V gene: TRBV6-2/TRBV6-3
D gene: NA
clone size: NA
J gene: TRBJ1-2

CDR3 protein: CASSRGGGSYNEQFF
CDR3 DNA: TGTGCCAGCAGTAGAGGGGGGGGATCCTACAATGAGCAGTTCTTC
V gene: TRBV2
D gene: NA
clone size: NA
J gene: TRBJ2-1

CDR3 protein: CASSVWTGFDYGYTF
CDR3 DNA: TGTGCCAGCAGCGTATGGACAGGGTTCGACTATGGCTACACCTTC
V gene: TRBV7-9
D gene: TRBD1
clone size: few
J gene: TRBJ1-2

CDR3 protein: CASSLYPGPGETFF
CDR3 DNA: TGTGCCAGCAGTTTATACCCGGGGCCGGGGGAAACTTTCTTT
V gene: TRBV28
D gene: NA
clone size: NA
J gene: TRBJ1-1

CDR3 protein: CASSREGALGSPLHF
CDR3 DNA: TGCGCCAGCAGCCGAGAGGGGGCGCTTGGTTCACCCCTCCACTTT
V gene: TRBV4-1
D gene: TRBD1
clone size: NA
J gene: TRBJ1-6

CDR3 protein: CASSLARGTEAFF
CDR3 DNA: TGTGCCAGCAGCTTAGCACGTGGGACTGAAGCTTTCTTT
V gene: TRBV7-2
D gene: NA
clone size: many
J gene: TRBJ1-1

CDR3 protein: CASRGQDNQPQHF
CDR3 DNA: TGTGCCAGCAGGGGGCAGGATAATCAGCCCCAGCATTTT
V gene: TRBV6-2/TRBV6-3
D gene: NA
clone size: NA
J gene: TRBJ1-5

CDR3 protein: CASSEEGIGPYGYTF
CDR3 DNA: TGTGCCAGCAGTGAAGAGGGTATTGGCCCCTATGGCTACACCTTC
V gene: TRBV2
D gene: NA
clone size: NA
J gene: TRBJ1-2

CDR3 protein: CSAQVGMGTEAFF
CDR3 DNA: TGCAGCGCCCAGGTGGGGATGGGCACTGAAGCTTTCTTT
V gene: TRBV29-1
D gene: NA
clone size: NA
J gene: TRBJ1-1

CDR3 protein: CASRKRGGTDTQYF
CDR3 DNA: TGTGCCAGCAGAAAGCGGGGGGGTACAGATACGCAGTATTTT
V gene: TRBV11-1
D gene: TRBD2
clone size: few
J gene: TRBJ2-3

CDR3 protein: CASSPHRALAGANVLTF
CDR3 DNA: TGTGCCAGCAGCCCCCACCGGGCTCTGGCTGGGGCCAACGTCCTGACTTTC
V gene: TRBV14
D gene: NA
clone size: NA
J gene: TRBJ2-6

CDR3 protein: CASSNRGNIQYF
CDR3 DNA: TGTGCCAGCAGTAACAGGGGAAACATTCAGTACTTC
V gene: TRBV14
D gene: TRBD1
clone size: few
J gene: TRBJ2-4

CDR3 protein: CASSSRRRGSYNEQFF
CDR3 DNA: TGTGCCAGCTCTTCGCGTCGGCGGGGGTCCTACAATGAGCAGTTCTTC
V gene: TRBV18
D gene: TRBD2
clone size: few
J gene: TRBJ2-1

CDR3 protein: CASSVSDRALTGELFF
CDR3 DNA: TGCGCCAGCAGCGTCTCGGACAGGGCCCTCACCGGGGAGCTGTTTTTT
V gene: TRBV4-3
D gene: TRBD1
clone size: few
J gene: TRBJ2-2

CDR3 protein: CASSEIVGRQGEKLFF
CDR3 DNA: TGTGCCAGCAGTGAAATTGTAGGCAGGCAGGGGGAAAAACTGTTTTTT
V gene: TRBV2
D gene: NA
clone size: NA
J gene: TRBJ1-4

CDR3 protein: CASSESTSGGYNEQFF
CDR3 DNA: TGTGCCAGCAGTGAATCAACAAGCGGGGGTTACAATGAGCAGTTCTTC
V gene: TRBV25-1
D gene: TRBD2
clone size: few
J gene: TRBJ2-1

CDR3 protein: CASSLSGKGWEQYF
CDR3 DNA: TGTGCCAGCAGCTTAAGCGGAAAAGGATGGGAGCAGTACTTC
V gene: TRBV7-2
D gene: NA
clone size: NA
J gene: TRBJ2-7

CDR3 protein: CASRALSGAWDTEAFF
CDR3 DNA: TGTGCCAGCAGGGCCCTCTCTGGGGCTTGGGACACTGAAGCTTTCTTT
V gene: TRBV12-3/TRBV12-4
D gene: NA
clone size: NA
J gene: TRBJ1-1

CDR3 protein: CASSRGGGRGPNTEAFF
CDR3 DNA: TGTGCCAGCAGCCGCGGCGGGGGGCGAGGGCCGAACACTGAAGCTTTCTTT
V gene: TRBV7-2
D gene: NA
clone size: many
J gene: TRBJ1-1

CDR3 protein: CASRPRPASGVWGEQYF
CDR3 DNA: TGTGCCAGTAGACCCCGCCCCGCTAGCGGGGTATGGGGCGAGCAGTACTTC
V gene: TRBV19
D gene: TRBD2
clone size: NA
J gene: TRBJ2-7

CDR3 protein: CASSERGGMEQYF
CDR3 DNA: TGTGCCAGCAGTGAACGGGGGGGGATGGAGCAGTACTTC
V gene: TRBV6-5
D gene: TRBD2
clone size: few
J gene: TRBJ2-7

CDR3 protein: CASSLGGDSGFQYF
CDR3 DNA: TGTGCCAGCAGCTTAGGGGGGGACAGCGGATTTCAGTACTTC
V gene: TRBV7-8
D gene: NA
clone size: NA
J gene: TRBJ2-4

CDR3 protein: CATSSLDRNTEAFF
CDR3 DNA: TGTGCCACCAGCAGCTTGGACAGGAACACTGAAGCTTTCTTT
V gene: TRBV15
D gene: NA
clone size: NA
J gene: TRBJ1-1

CDR3 protein: CASSLRTGDTQSYEQYF
CDR3 DNA: TGTGCCAGCAGCCTAAGAACAGGGGACACACAATCCTACGAGCAGTACTTC
V gene: TRBV7-9
D gene: TRBD1
clone size: NA
J gene: TRBJ2-7

CDR3 protein: CASSSPANTGELFF
CDR3 DNA: TGTGCCAGCAGTAGCCCCGCGAACACCGGGGAGCTGTTTTTT
V gene: TRBV7-9
D gene: NA
clone size: many
J gene: TRBJ2-2

CDR3 protein: CASSPRAPNTEAFF
CDR3 DNA: TGTGCCAGCAGCCCAAGGGCCCCAAACACTGAAGCTTTCTTT
V gene: TRBV28
D gene: NA
clone size: NA
J gene: TRBJ1-1

CDR3 protein: CASSQDLGWVEKLFF
CDR3 DNA: TGCGCCAGCAGCCAAGATCTGGGGTGGGTGGAAAAACTGTTTTTT
V gene: TRBV4-1
D gene: NA
clone size: NA
J gene: TRBJ1-4

CDR3 protein: CASSSPPSGANVLTF
CDR3 DNA: TGTGCCAGCAGCTCCCCCCCTTCTGGGGCCAACGTCCTGACTTTC
V gene: TRBV7-9
D gene: NA
clone size: many
J gene: TRBJ2-6

CDR3 protein: CASSLGRFTGELFF
CDR3 DNA: TGTGCCAGCAGTTTAGGACGGTTCACCGGGGAGCTGTTTTTT
V gene: TRBV27
D gene: NA
clone size: few
J gene: TRBJ2-2

CDR3 protein: CASTGSFNYGYTF
CDR3 DNA: TGTGCCAGTACTGGCAGCTTCAACTATGGCTACACCTTC
V gene: TRBV19
D gene: NA
clone size: NA
J gene: TRBJ1-2

CDR3 protein: CASQRQVRQETQYF
CDR3 DNA: TGTGCCAGCCAAAGGCAGGTACGCCAAGAGACCCAGTACTTC
V gene: TRBV27
D gene: NA
clone size: NA
J gene: TRBJ2-5

CDR3 protein: CASNPAANQETQYF
CDR3 DNA: TGTGCCAGCAATCCAGCGGCTAACCAAGAGACCCAGTACTTC
V gene: TRBV2
D gene: NA
clone size: NA
J gene: TRBJ2-5

CDR3 protein: CASSLAGLAGALDRQYF
CDR3 DNA: TGTGCCAGCAGCTTGGCCGGACTAGCGGGGGCTTTGGATAGGCAGTATTTT
V gene: TRBV5-5
D gene: TRBD2
clone size: once
J gene: TRBJ2-3

CDR3 protein: CASSIGSPMNTEAFF
CDR3 DNA: TGTGCCAGTAGTATAGGATCCCCCATGAACACTGAAGCTTTCTTT
V gene: TRBV19
D gene: NA
clone size: NA
J gene: TRBJ1-1

CDR3 protein: CASSANRGEAFF
CDR3 DNA: TGTGCCAGCAGCGCTAACAGGGGTGAAGCTTTCTTT
V gene: TRBV7-2
D gene: TRBD1
clone size: many
J gene: TRBJ1-1

CDR3 protein: CASSDWSEQFF
CDR3 DNA: TGTGCCAGCAGTGATTGGTCCGAGCAGTTCTTC
V gene: TRBV25-1
D gene: NA
clone size: NA
J gene: TRBJ2-1

CDR3 protein: CATSDYSGGHTDTQYF
CDR3 DNA: TGTGCCACCAGTGATTATAGCGGGGGGCACACAGATACGCAGTATTTT
V gene: TRBV24-1
D gene: TRBD2
clone size: few
J gene: TRBJ2-3

CDR3 protein: CASSTRNQETQYF
CDR3 DNA: TGTGCCAGCTCGACCAGGAATCAAGAGACCCAGTACTTC
V gene: TRBV18
D gene: NA
clone size: NA
J gene: TRBJ2-5

CDR3 protein: CASSLYLHEQNEAFF
CDR3 DNA: TGTGCCAGCAGTTTATATCTCCACGAGCAGAACGAAGCTTTCTTT
V gene: TRBV28
D gene: NA
clone size: NA
J gene: TRBJ1-1

CDR3 protein: CASSQGLATGELFF
CDR3 DNA: TGTGCCAGCAGCCAAGGACTCGCCACCGGGGAGCTGTTTTTT
V gene: TRBV14
D gene: NA
clone size: NA
J gene: TRBJ2-2

CDR3 protein: CASTRDRARNEQFF
CDR3 DNA: TGTGCCAGCACCCGGGACAGGGCTAGAAATGAGCAGTTCTTC
V gene: TRBV5-4
D gene: TRBD1
clone size: few
J gene: TRBJ2-1

CDR3 protein: CASSWSRVSGELFF
CDR3 DNA: TGTGCCAGCAGTTGGAGCAGGGTCTCCGGGGAGCTGTTTTTT
V gene: TRBV6-2/TRBV6-3
D gene: NA
clone size: few
J gene: TRBJ2-2

CDR3 protein: CASSLRGGSPLHF
CDR3 DNA: TGTGCCAGCAGTTTACGGGGGGGTTCACCCCTCCACTTT
V gene: TRBV27
D gene: NA
clone size: few
J gene: TRBJ1-6

CDR3 protein: CASSQRGRGDEKLFF
CDR3 DNA: TGTGCCAGCAGCCAACGGGGCAGGGGCGATGAAAAACTGTTTTTT
V gene: TRBV4-2
D gene: NA
clone size: NA
J gene: TRBJ1-4

CDR3 protein: CASSVVPANTEAFF
CDR3 DNA: TGTGCCAGCAGCGTCGTCCCGGCGAACACTGAAGCTTTCTTT
V gene: TRBV9
D gene: NA
clone size: few
J gene: TRBJ1-1

CDR3 protein: CASSFTRNEETQYF
CDR3 DNA: TGTGCCAGCAGCTTCACTCGGAACGAAGAGACCCAGTACTTC
V gene: TRBV7-2
D gene: NA
clone size: few
J gene: TRBJ2-5

CDR3 protein: CASSVPSQAKHIQYF
CDR3 DNA: TGCGCCAGCAGCGTTCCCTCCCAAGCCAAACACATTCAGTACTTC
V gene: TRBV4-1
D gene: NA
clone size: once
J gene: TRBJ2-4

CDR3 protein: CASSFIPSGGGNEQFF
CDR3 DNA: TGTGCCAGCAGCTTTATCCCTAGCGGGGGGGGAAATGAGCAGTTCTTC
V gene: TRBV7-3
D gene: TRBD2
clone size: NA
J gene: TRBJ2-1

CDR3 protein: CASSGGLADEQFF
CDR3 DNA: TGTGCCAGCAGTGGGGGACTAGCTGATGAGCAGTTCTTC
V gene: TRBV2
D gene: TRBD2
clone size: few
J gene: TRBJ2-1

CDR3 protein: CASSLGLGQVVDQPQHF
CDR3 DNA: TGTGCCAGCAGCTTGGGTTTAGGGCAGGTTGTCGATCAGCCCCAGCATTTT
V gene: TRBV5-6
D gene: NA
clone size: few
J gene: TRBJ1-5

CDR3 protein: CASSFSGRGLHPQHF
CDR3 DNA: TGTGCCAGTAGTTTTAGCGGCCGGGGGCTTCATCCCCAGCATTTT
V gene: TRBV19
D gene: NA
clone size: NA
J gene: TRBJ1-5

CDR3 protein: CASSLVGDTGEKLFF
CDR3 DNA: TGTGCCAGCAGCTTGGTAGGAGACACCGGGGAAAAACTGTTTTTT
V gene: TRBV5-6
D gene: NA
clone size: few
J gene: TRBJ1-4

CDR3 protein: CASSLELAYNEQFF
CDR3 DNA: TGTGCCAGCAGCTTGGAGCTGGCGTACAATGAGCAGTTCTTC
V gene: TRBV5-4
D gene: NA
clone size: NA
J gene: TRBJ2-1

CDR3 protein: CASSRSGPNYEQYF
CDR3 DNA: TGCGCCAGCAGTCGGTCGGGTCCGAACTACGAGCAGTACTTC
V gene: TRBV23-1
D gene: NA
clone size: once
J gene: TRBJ2-7

CDR3 protein: CATSDPGGTASYNEQFF
CDR3 DNA: TGTGCCACCAGTGATCCCGGCGGGACAGCGTCCTACAATGAGCAGTTCTTC
V gene: TRBV24-1
D gene: NA
clone size: few
J gene: TRBJ2-1

CDR3 protein: CASSELRQGNIAYEQYF
CDR3 DNA: TGTGCCAGCAGTGAACTTAGACAGGGGAATATAGCCTACGAGCAGTACTTC
V gene: TRBV2
D gene: TRBD1
clone size: NA
J gene: TRBJ2-7

CDR3 protein: CASSHHTGRGNQPQHF
CDR3 DNA: TGTGCCAGCAGCCATCATACAGGGAGGGGAAATCAGCCCCAGCATTTT
V gene: TRBV11-2
D gene: NA
clone size: NA
J gene: TRBJ1-5

CDR3 protein: CASSPPGLNTEAFF
CDR3 DNA: TGTGCCAGCAGCCCGCCGGGGCTTAACACTGAAGCTTTCTTT
V gene: TRBV7-9
D gene: NA
clone size: many
J gene: TRBJ1-1